This T cell receptor (beta chain) is from a study of CD4 T cells in relation to SARS-CoV-2 and coronaviruses. Study at large: TCR beta CDR3s were sequenced after approximately 11-day antigen culture of PBMCs.

As concerns this clone: Its antigen is currently unknown.

The data were produced by immunoSEQ multiplex PCR, yet TCRdb's version contains in-frame clones alone and is incomplete. The sample lists about 23,000 clones, less than 85% occurring once. Unexposed donor CD4+ T cells date from about 2010-2019, before the COVID-19 pandemic. Isolation of CD4+ T cells took place after approximately 11 days in culture. V shed 0 bases, J shed 2 bases, and the junction held 1 base outside the gene matches. The length of the CDR3 is 18 residues. Germline V lookup: CDR1 LGHDT, CDR2 YNNKEL (reference sequence). The chain employs TRBV3-1 (or the pseudogene TRBV3-2) and TRBJ2-1, with TRBD2 identical over 16 bases. This receptor was taken from a human donor in good health. Sequencing was carried out using CD4+ T cells from PBMCs, cultured in vitro. The CDR3 spells CASSQEGTSGRAYNEQFF. In DNA, the CDR3 is TGTGCCAGCAGCCAAGAGGGGACTAGCGGGAGGGCCTACAATGAGCAGTTCTTC.